This TCR beta chain came from a study of shared clonotypes between healthy human individuals. The repertoire was sequenced with immunoSEQ multiplex PCR; TCRdb's copy has only in-frame clones and lacks some. The sample has 2 million to 2.5 million clones, roughly 90% seen once; the top ten hold about 0.36%. CDR3 length: 16 amino acids. Between the trimmed V and J ends, which lost 0 bases and 0 bases, there was a span of 10 bases. Germline assignment: CDR1 SGHAT and CDR2 FQNNGV. The receptor comes from a man aged 18 to 35 in good health. Some clones in this sample may be carry-over from other donors' samples. Sequencing used naive CD4+ T cells from PBMCs. This sample's subset: CD45RA+ positively selected. The rearrangement joins TRBV11-2 to TRBJ2-3; D gene unclear. The CDR3 loop is CASSLDSGSSTDTQYF. The CDR3 nucleotides read TGTGCCAGCAGCTTAGATTCGGGTTCTAGCACAGATACGCAGTATTTT.